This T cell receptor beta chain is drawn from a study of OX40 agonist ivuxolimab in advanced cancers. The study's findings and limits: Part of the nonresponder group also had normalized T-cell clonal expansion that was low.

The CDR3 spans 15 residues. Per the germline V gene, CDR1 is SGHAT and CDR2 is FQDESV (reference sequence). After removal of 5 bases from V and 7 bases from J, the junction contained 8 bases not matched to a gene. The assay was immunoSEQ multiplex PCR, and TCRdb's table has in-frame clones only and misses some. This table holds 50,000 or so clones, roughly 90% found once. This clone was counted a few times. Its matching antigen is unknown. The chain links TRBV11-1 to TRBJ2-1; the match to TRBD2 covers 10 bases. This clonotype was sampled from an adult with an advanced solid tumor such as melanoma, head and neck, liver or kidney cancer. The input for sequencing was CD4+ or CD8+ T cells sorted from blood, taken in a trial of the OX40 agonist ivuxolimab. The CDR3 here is CASSLKRGGSNEQFF. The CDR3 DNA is TGTGCCAGCAGCCTGAAGCGGGGGGGCAGTAATGAGCAGTTCTTC.